The rows below give T cell receptor beta chains drawn from one sample of a study of blood T cell repertoires in COVID-19. Using immunoSEQ multiplex PCR, the repertoire was profiled, and TCRdb retains in-frame clones only, with some absent. The repertoire consists of tens of thousands of clones, with 70% to 80% occurring once and the leading ten covering under 25%. Sequenced material: peripheral blood. Receptors were obtained from a man aged 70-80 years with acute or convalescent COVID-19. The CDR3 runs from the conserved cysteine through the conserved F or W. Each record gives: V gene, D gene, J gene, clone size, CDR3 length, CDR3 protein, CDR3 DNA. A D gene is named only where the DNA matches it firmly. The size field is filled for only some rows; it gives once, few, many or a size class.

V gene: TRBV6-5; D gene: NA; J gene: TRBJ2-2; clone size: NA; CDR3 length: 14; CDR3 protein: CASTPSGNTGELFF; CDR3 DNA: TGTGCCAGCACCCCGTCGGGGAACACCGGGGAGCTGTTTTTT
V gene: TRBV19; D gene: TRBD1; J gene: TRBJ1-1; clone size: few; CDR3 length: 15; CDR3 protein: CASSHRDRVWAEAFF; CDR3 DNA: TGTGCCAGTAGCCACCGGGACAGGGTGTGGGCTGAAGCTTTCTTT
V gene: TRBV3-1/TRBV3-2; D gene: TRBD1; J gene: TRBJ2-5; clone size: NA; CDR3 length: 14; CDR3 protein: CASSRPGTGETQYF; CDR3 DNA: TGTGCCAGCAGCCGTCCCGGGACAGGAGAGACCCAGTACTTC
V gene: TRBV6-5; D gene: NA; J gene: TRBJ2-1; clone size: NA; CDR3 length: 14; CDR3 protein: CASTFVTGSDEQFF; CDR3 DNA: TGTGCCAGCACCTTTGTAACAGGGTCCGATGAGCAGTTCTTC
V gene: TRBV28; D gene: NA; J gene: TRBJ1-1; clone size: few; CDR3 length: 13; CDR3 protein: CASWIQGNTEAFF; CDR3 DNA: TGTGCCAGCTGGATCCAGGGGAACACTGAAGCTTTCTTT
V gene: TRBV28; D gene: NA; J gene: TRBJ2-7; clone size: few; CDR3 length: 15; CDR3 protein: CASSNRNRANYEQYF; CDR3 DNA: TGTGCCAGCAGCAATCGTAACAGGGCAAACTACGAGCAGTACTTC
V gene: TRBV29-1; D gene: TRBD1; J gene: TRBJ1-2; clone size: NA; CDR3 length: 13; CDR3 protein: CSVDQGAPDGYTF; CDR3 DNA: TGCAGCGTTGATCAGGGGGCGCCAGATGGCTACACCTTC
V gene: TRBV6-5; D gene: NA; J gene: TRBJ2-6; clone size: NA; CDR3 length: 14; CDR3 protein: CASSRNPGANVLTF; CDR3 DNA: TGTGCCAGCAGTCGTAATCCTGGGGCCAACGTCCTGACTTTC
V gene: TRBV15; D gene: TRBD1; J gene: TRBJ1-5; clone size: NA; CDR3 length: 15; CDR3 protein: CATSRDRGRNQPQHF; CDR3 DNA: TGTGCCACCAGCAGGGACAGGGGGCGGAATCAGCCCCAGCATTTT
V gene: TRBV4-3; D gene: TRBD2; J gene: TRBJ2-1; clone size: NA; CDR3 length: 15; CDR3 protein: CASSRGLAKVNEQFF; CDR3 DNA: TGCGCCAGCAGCCGGGGACTAGCTAAGGTTAATGAGCAGTTCTTC
V gene: TRBV24-1; D gene: NA; J gene: TRBJ2-5; clone size: once; CDR3 length: 14; CDR3 protein: CATSGPTVQETQYF; CDR3 DNA: TGTGCCACCAGTGGTCCGACAGTCCAAGAGACCCAGTACTTC
V gene: TRBV7-9; D gene: NA; J gene: TRBJ2-7; clone size: NA; CDR3 length: 12; CDR3 protein: CASSPQSHEQYF; CDR3 DNA: TGTGCCAGCAGCCCACAGTCCCACGAGCAGTACTTC
V gene: TRBV29-1; D gene: NA; J gene: TRBJ1-2; clone size: few; CDR3 length: 11; CDR3 protein: CSADRGWGYTF; CDR3 DNA: TGCAGCGCAGATAGGGGATGGGGCTACACCTTC
V gene: TRBV5-4; D gene: NA; J gene: TRBJ1-5; clone size: few; CDR3 length: 12; CDR3 protein: CASSSPGKPQHF; CDR3 DNA: TGTGCCAGCAGCTCCCCCGGGAAGCCCCAGCATTTT
V gene: TRBV3-1/TRBV3-2; D gene: NA; J gene: TRBJ1-1; clone size: few; CDR3 length: 18; CDR3 protein: CASSQDGRGAGRNTEAFF; CDR3 DNA: TGTGCCAGCAGCCAAGATGGCCGGGGTGCGGGACGGAACACTGAAGCTTTCTTT
V gene: TRBV28; D gene: NA; J gene: TRBJ2-2; clone size: NA; CDR3 length: 15; CDR3 protein: CASRRTYSNTGELFF; CDR3 DNA: TGTGCCAGCAGAAGAACTTACAGTAACACCGGGGAGCTGTTTTTT
V gene: TRBV4-2; D gene: NA; J gene: TRBJ1-1; clone size: NA; CDR3 length: 14; CDR3 protein: CASSQGTALGEAFF; CDR3 DNA: TGTGCCAGCAGCCAAGGCACGGCCCTGGGCGAAGCTTTCTTT
V gene: TRBV6-5; D gene: TRBD1; J gene: TRBJ1-6; clone size: once; CDR3 length: 14; CDR3 protein: CASRTGQYNSPLHF; CDR3 DNA: TGTGCCAGCAGAACGGGACAGTATAATTCACCCCTCCACTTT